Following are 17 T cell receptor beta chains from one sample sequenced in a study of blood T cell repertoires in COVID-19. TCRdb keeps only in-frame clones here, not all; method: immunoSEQ multiplex PCR. The sample has roughly 180,000 clones, less than 95% seen once. The sequenced sample was peripheral blood. These receptor sequences come from a man in his thirties or forties with COVID-19, enrolled during active disease.

V and J are TRBV19 and TRBJ2-1, with D tentatively TRBD1 (6 bases). Germline lookup yields CDR1 LNHDA and CDR2 SQIVND (reference sequence). CDR3 length: 16 amino acids. The V gene lost 1 base and the J gene lost 1 base, with 11 bases spanning the gap. The CDR3 nucleotides read TGTGCCAGTAGTATAGCAGGGGCGTTTTCCTACAATGAGCAGTTCTTC. Its translation: CASSIAGAFSYNEQFF.

The chain joins TRBV19 to TRBJ1-1, with a possible D match to TRBD1 (5 bases). The V and J ends lost 1 base and 7 bases respectively, with 25 bases between them. From germline, CDR1 is LNHDA and CDR2 SQIVND (reference sequence). The CDR3 runs to 18 residues. The DNA for the CDR3 is TGTGCCAGTAGTATAGGAGGGGTGAGGCGGGGATATTTTGGTGAAGCTTTCTTT. Residues: CASSIGGVRRGYFGEAFF.

The chain has TRBV29-1 and TRBJ1-1, with D tentatively TRBD1 (6 bases). In germline, CDR1 is SQVTM, CDR2 ANQGSEA. Trimming stripped 2 bases from V and 6 bases from J, with 19 bases between. The CDR3 has 15 residues. CDR3 protein: CSVEHFPTGRAEAFF. The CDR3 DNA reads as TGCAGCGTTGAACACTTTCCCACAGGGAGGGCTGAAGCTTTCTTT. The full variable domain, rest sourced from reference TRBV29-1 and TRBJ1-1, is SAVISQKPSRDICQRGTSLTIQCQVDSQVTMMFWYRQQPGQSLTLIATANQGSEATYESGFVIDKFPISRPNLTFSTLTVSNMSPEDSSIYLCSVEHFPTGRAEAFFGQGTRLTVV.

The V call is TRBV24-1, the J call TRBJ1-5; TRBD1 is a possible D gene (6 bases). The CDR3 runs 14 residues. The germline V and J ends were trimmed by 5 bases and 5 bases, with 12 bases remaining between them. Germline CDR1 reads KGHDR; CDR2 reads SFDVKD. CDR3 sequence reads: CATSGPRQDQPQHF. In nucleotides, the CDR3 is TGTGCCACCAGTGGCCCAAGACAGGATCAGCCCCAGCATTTT.

The chain joins TRBV4-1 to TRBJ1-5; TRBD1 is a possible D gene (6 bases). The CDR3 consists of 15 residues. V gave up 2 bases and J gave up 5 bases, with 13 bases separating them. Germline assignment: CDR1 MGHRA and CDR2 YSYEKL. CDR3 sequence (DNA): TGCGCCAGCAGCCAACAGGGGAATGTCCATCAGCCCCAGCATTTT. It codes for CASSQQGNVHQPQHF.

The genes are TRBV30 and TRBJ1-5; the match to TRBD1 covers 8 bases. Germline lookup yields CDR1 GTSNPN and CDR2 SVGIG (reference sequence). V gave up 5 bases and J gave up 6 bases; unmatched junction bases: 6. CDR3 length: 13 amino acids. CDR3 coding DNA: TGTGCCTGGGATAACAGGGGGGGTCAGCCCCAGCATTTT. It specifies CAWDNRGGQPQHF.

The chain employs TRBV5-1 and TRBJ1-3; a possible D gene is TRBD1 (6 bases). CDR3 size: 15 residues. CDR1 is SGHRS and CDR2 is YFSETQ in the germline V gene. Trimming took off 4 bases at V and 0 bases at J, with 11 bases between the two ends. The chain's CDR3 is CASSPDRSSGNTIYF. In DNA, the CDR3 is TGCGCCAGCAGCCCAGACAGGAGCTCTGGAAACACCATATATTTT. Variable domain in full (rest from reference TRBV5-1 and TRBJ1-3): KAGVTQTPRYLIKTRGQQVTLSCSPISGHRSVSWYQQTPGQGLQFLFEYFSETQRNKGNFPGRFSGRQFSNSRSEMNVSTLELGDSALYLCASSPDRSSGNTIYFGEGSWLTVV.

The CDR3 protein is CASSPGVNNSPLHF. DNA of the CDR3: TGTGCCAGCAGCCCGGGGGTAAACAATTCACCCCTCCACTTT. This chain uses TRBV3-1 (or the pseudogene TRBV3-2) with TRBJ1-6; perhaps TRBD1 as D (5 bases). The germline V gene has CDR1 LGHDT and CDR2 YNNKEL (reference sequence). CDR3 size: 14 residues. V gave up 4 bases and J gave up 7 bases, with 11 bases separating them.

The rearrangement uses TRBV12-5 and TRBJ2-7; 9 bases fit TRBD1. Germline V CDR1 and CDR2: LGHNT, FRNRAP. J lost 9 bases, V lost 0 bases, and 6 bases had no gene match. CDR3 length equals 14 residues. This chain's CDR3 is CASGLVDRGDRQYF. In DNA, the CDR3 is TGTGCTAGTGGTTTGGTCGACAGGGGGGATCGGCAGTACTTC. Full variable domain (outside the CDR3, taken from reference TRBV12-5 and TRBJ2-7): DARVTQTPRHKVTEMGQEVTMRCQPILGHNTVFWYRQTMMQGLELLAYFRNRAPLDDSGMPKDRFSAEMPDATLATLKIQPSEPRDSAVYFCASGLVDRGDRQYFGPGTRLTVT.

The J gene is TRBJ1-2, the V gene TRBV5-4; a weak D match, TRBD1 (6 bases). Germline assignment: CDR1 SGHNT and CDR2 YYREEE (reference sequence). V gave up 0 bases and J gave up 2 bases, with 8 bases separating them. There are 14 residues in the CDR3. The CDR3 DNA reads TGTGCCAGCAGCTTGGTGCAGGGGAACTATGGCTACACCTTC. As protein: CASSLVQGNYGYTF. Filled out from reference TRBV5-4 and TRBJ1-2, the complete variable domain reads ETGVTQSPTHLIKTRGQQVTLRCSSQSGHNTVSWYQQALGQGPQFIFQYYREEENGRGNFPPRFSGLQFPNYSSELNVNALELDDSALYLCASSLVQGNYGYTFGSGTRLTVV.

This clone has a single count. The genes are TRBV5-1 and TRBJ2-1, with a weak D call TRBD1 (5 bases). The CDR3 spans 13 residues. CDR1 is SGHRS, CDR2 YFSETQ, per germline. V was trimmed by 4 bases and J by 4 bases, leaving 9 bases between them. The CDR3 DNA reads TGCGCCAGCAGCAAAACAGGATACAATGAGCAGTTCTTC. Translated: CASSKTGYNEQFF. Full variable domain (rest looked up from reference TRBV5-1 and TRBJ2-1): KAGVTQTPRYLIKTRGQQVTLSCSPISGHRSVSWYQQTPGQGLQFLFEYFSETQRNKGNFPGRFSGRQFSNSRSEMNVSTLELGDSALYLCASSKTGYNEQFFGPGTRLTVL.

V and J are TRBV19 and TRBJ2-7; weak D call: TRBD1 (5 bases). This CDR3 is 17 amino acids long. Trimming stripped 3 bases from V and 1 base from J, with 19 bases between. Germline V gives CDR1 LNHDA, CDR2 SQIVND (reference sequence). The DNA for the CDR3 is TGTGCCAGTAGTATCCAATTGATCAGGACACTTTCCTACGAGCAGTACTTC. Residues: CASSIQLIRTLSYEQYF. The full variable domain, its missing parts supplied by reference TRBV19 and TRBJ2-7, is DGGITQSPKYLFRKEGQNVTLSCEQNLNHDAMYWYRQDPGQGLRLIYYSQIVNDFQKGDIAEGYSVSREKKESFPLTVTSAQKNPTAFYLCASSIQLIRTLSYEQYFGPGTRLTVT.

This chain uses TRBV5-6 with TRBJ2-2, with TRBD2 matching over 9 bases. V lost 0 bases, J lost 7 bases, and 7 bases stayed unmatched. Germline CDR1 SGHDT, CDR2 YYEEEE. The CDR3 covers 16 residues. The CDR3 spells CASSLVAGGPDGELFF. As DNA, the CDR3 is TGTGCCAGCAGCTTGGTGGCGGGGGGGCCCGACGGGGAGCTGTTTTTT.

The genes are TRBV27 and TRBJ1-1, with D maybe TRBD1 (5 bases). Trimming cost V 5 bases and J 4 bases, with 17 bases left between them. The CDR3 runs to 15 residues. Germline-derived CDR1 and CDR2 are MNHEY and SMNVEV (reference sequence). The CDR3 here is CASSPWGPGGTEAFF. The DNA of the CDR3 is TGTGCCAGCAGTCCCTGGGGCCCAGGCGGCACTGAAGCTTTCTTT.

This chain joins TRBV7-6 and TRBJ1-4; maybe TRBD1 (5 bases). CDR1 is SGHVS, CDR2 FNYEAQ, per germline. The V gene lost 4 bases and the J gene lost 4 bases, with 10 bases spanning the gap. This CDR3 region has 14 residues. The CDR3 sequence is CASSYGGGNEKLFF. In nucleotides, the CDR3 is TGTGCCAGCAGCTACGGGGGTGGTAATGAAAAACTGTTTTTT.

V gene TRBV27 combines with J gene TRBJ1-1; 7 bases fit TRBD1. V shed 4 bases and J 1 base; nucleotides not matched to a gene: 9. Germline CDR1 is MNHEY and CDR2 is SMNVEV (reference sequence). The CDR3 is 16 residues long. The CDR3 DNA sequence: TGTGCCAGCAGTTCCCCGCCCCGGGACAGGAACACTGAAGCTTTCTTT. Translated: CASSSPPRDRNTEAFF.

The V and J genes are TRBV27 and TRBJ2-1; no reliable D call. Germline V gene lookup returns CDR1 MNHEY and CDR2 SMNVEV (reference sequence). Between the trimmed V and J ends, which lost 4 bases and 0 bases, there was a span of 7 bases. This CDR3 is 14 amino acids long. The CDR3 region is CASSSGLSYNEQFF. The CDR3 bases are TGTGCCAGCAGTTCGGGTCTCTCCTACAATGAGCAGTTCTTC.